This T cell receptor (beta chain) is from a study of persistence of HIV-infected CD4 T cells (dated by TCRdb to about 2020). The study in broad terms: CMV- and HIV-1 Gag-responding CD4+ T cells were isolated from ART-treated individuals so that antigen-driven clonal expansion of HIV-1-infected cells could be examined. TCRbeta sequencing assessed the clonality of all cells in each sorted population, while proviral sequencing assessed the clonality of infected cells. The median time the participants had spent on suppressive ART was eight to nine years. Cross-participant TCR cluster analysis included 8 or 9 participants for CMV and over five participants for Gag. Peripheral blood samples of up to roughly 200 mL were obtained at multiple time points, with the exception of two participants, for whom leukapheresis was performed at a single time point.

The immunoSEQ hsTCRB assay version 4, run in survey mode, was used to sequence TCRbeta repertoires from genomic DNA. Genomic DNA was diluted to about 10 ng/uL, using up to about 1 ug per sample for TCRbeta sequencing. The paper's data handling went like this. TCRbeta data analysis was done in ImmunoSeq Analyzer 3.0, and diversity was calculated on productive nucleotide rearrangements. Using the Immunarch R package, the improved Chao index served to estimate lower-bound TCR diversity and the Gini coefficient served to estimate clonality. When different nucleotide rearrangements encoded the same CDR3beta amino acid sequence, each rearrangement was treated as a distinct clonotype. Differential abundance analysis found TCRbeta sequences that were significantly enriched in antigen-responding cells compared with anti-CD3/anti-CD28-activated cells. GLIPH2 grouped TCRs by predicted peptide-MHC specificity, both within each participant and across combined participant data sets. TCRdb took this table from immuneACCESS and kept in-frame rearrangements with V and J called. Such tables lack part of the clones; where checked against another copy, unresolved V genes explain under half of the gap, and the rest is unexplained. That table supplies the V and J calls and clone size; D and trimming were determined from the DNA. The sample records over 25,000 clones, roughly four fifths of which are singletons. The ten largest clones add up to over 0.7% of the sample.

The full study reports these points: Because the TCR analyses were done in bulk, restricting them to just the rare CMV-responding cells that actually carried HIV-1 proviruses was not possible. The study involved few individuals and tested only a limited range of antigens. Within the same sorted populations, TCR oligoclonality correlated with proviral oligoclonality. Significantly lower TCRbeta richness was observed in CMV- and Gag-responding cells than in anti-CD3/anti-CD28-responding cells, and higher oligoclonality was observed in CMV-responding cells than in CD3/CD28-stimulated and Gag-responding cells. Antigen-responding cells were enriched for expanded CDR3beta sequences that were degenerate, which suggests that CD4+ responses to CMV and Gag underwent convergent selection.

Points on this clone: The clone's antigen remains unknown. No quality values exist for individual bases; no much larger clone is one base distant.

Per the publication, the treatment or condition label means: suppressive antiretroviral therapy. Cells were stimulated with lysates of CMV-infected fibroblasts at roughly 10 ug/mL. Memory CD4+ T cells that did not respond, being CD40L-negative, CD69-negative and CD45RO-high, were sorted as memory populations depleted of antigen-responding cells. Participants were HIV-1-infected adults who started suppressive ART during chronic infection. Participants had undetectable plasma HIV-1 RNA below 50 copies/mL for at least 4 years. To be included, a participant needed positive CMV serology and a CD4+ T cell count above 400 cells/uL. Before stimulation, PBMCs were isolated using density centrifugation and then depleted of CD8+ T cells. For about 17 hours, the CD8-depleted PBMCs were stimulated with anti-CD28/CD49d costimulation, a CD40-blocking antibody, and enfuvirtide to prevent new infections. Cell sorting was performed on a Beckman Coulter MoFlo Legacy or XDP sorter, and dead cells were excluded with propidium iodide. Genomic DNA was extracted using the QIAamp DNA Mini Kit for samples with more than one million cells and using the Quick-DNA Microprep Kit for all other samples.

V is cut by 0 bases and J by 0 bases, and the space between the germline ends is 10 bases. Via the germline V gene (reference sequence), CDR1 is LNHDA and CDR2 SQIVND. The CDR3 goes from the cysteine to the phenylalanine over 16 residues. The retained sequence is limited to the CDR3, 48 bases, with the frame set at the first base. Rearrangement joined TRBV19 to TRBJ2-3; no D gene can be assigned with confidence. The origin of this receptor is an adult man with HIV who was CMV-seropositive. Sequencing was performed on CD4+ T cells sorted from PBMCs after roughly 18-hour stimulation, taken from a patient who received antiretroviral therapy. In the paper's terms, the cell subset or site label means: CD40L-CD69- CD45RO-high memory CD4 T cells not responding to CMV lysate. Read as DNA, the sequence is TGTGCCAGTAGTATAGATCTGGGTAGGAGCACAGATACGCAGTATTTT. This encodes CASSIDLGRSTDTQYF.